This record covers a single T cell receptor beta chain. Original data processing: Reference gene primer amplification gave estimated nucleated cell counts. The data were produced by immunoSEQ multiplex PCR, yet TCRdb's version contains in-frame clones alone and is incomplete. V and J calls and clone size come straight from that table; D and trimming were deduced from the DNA. In the table there are about 220,000 clones, around 80% of which are singletons. The data were taken from a study of blood T cell repertoires in COVID-19. In the study overall: Sites across the United States, Italy and Spain contributed samples from acute and convalescent COVID-19. Sample material is recorded as cDNA or gDNA derived from T cells, B-cell-depleted T cells, or PBMCs.

This receptor was identified in a woman aged 65 to 85 with acute or convalescent COVID-19. The material sequenced was peripheral blood.

The CDR3: CASSEAGGDTDTQYF. The DNA for the CDR3 is TGTGCCAGCAGTGAAGCCGGGGGGGACACAGATACGCAGTATTTT. V usage is TRBV6-1 and J usage is TRBJ2-3, with TRBD2 identical over 8 bases. Germline trimming cut 0 bases from V and 2 bases from J; bases unmatched to any gene: 1. Germline values: CDR1 MNHNS, CDR2 SASEGT. The CDR3 extends over 15 amino acids.